The 14 T cell receptor beta chains below all came from one sample that was sequenced in a study of metastatic and nonmetastatic thyroid tumors. MiXCR re-clonotyped the PCR reads for TCRdb. The data contain over 65,000 clones, approximately 12% of them singletons. No treatment had been given to any patient before thyroid surgery. Sequencing was performed on tumor tissue. These TCRs come from a female donor with papillary thyroid cancer or a benign thyroid nodule (not recorded which). Some clones in this sample may be carry-over from other donors' samples.

As regards this clone: A much larger clone sits a single nucleotide away, making a read error possible. The genes are TRBV18 and TRBJ1-1, with D hard to call. This CDR3 spans 14 amino acids. The germline CDR1 and CDR2 sequences are KGHSH and LQKENI. The CDR3 protein is CASPPGNGIPEAFF. Here the CDR3 DNA reads TGTGCCAGCCCACCGGGGAACGGGATCCCTGAAGCTTTCTTT.

This clone was counted ten times or more. The rearrangement links TRBV24-1 to TRBJ2-1; D gene unclear. This CDR3 comprises 12 residues. The V end lost 10 bases, the J end lost 6 bases, and 12 bases lay between the germline ends. Germline CDR1 is KGHDR and CDR2 is SFDVKD. The CDR3 protein is CATNTQGNEQFF. The CDR3, as DNA: TGTGCCACGAACACCCAAGGCAATGAGCAGTTCTTC.

In the case of this clone: Other DNA sequences from this sample encode an identical CDR3 as well. This rearrangement joins TRBV5-5 to TRBJ1-1; D call uncertain. Germline CDR1 and CDR2: SGHKS and YYEKEE (reference sequence). This CDR3 comprises 12 residues. V dropped 0 bases and J dropped 4 bases, with 4 bases sitting between them. The CDR3 bases are TGTGCCAGCAGCTTGGGGCCCACTGAAGCTTTCTTT. This encodes CASSLGPTEAFF.

By sample share, this clone is medium-sized (0.01 to 0.1%). J is TRBJ2-2 and V is TRBV2, with D possibly being TRBD2 (6 bases). Trimming removed 4 bases at V and 8 bases at J, with 11 bases between. The CDR3 totals 13 residues. Germline assignment: CDR1 SNHLY and CDR2 FYNNEI. The CDR3 DNA follows: TGTGCCAGCAGTGGCTCGCGGGAAGGGGAGCTGTTTTTT. This sequence encodes CASSGSREGELFF.

This clone appeared many times. In DNA form, the CDR3 reads TGCAGTGCTAGAGGGGGTAGCGGGCCCTCTCCCGAGGATGAGCAGTTCTTC. Encoded protein: CSARGGSGPSPEDEQFF. This chain joins TRBV20-1 and TRBJ2-1; 7 nucleotides match TRBD2. The CDR3 has 17 residues. CDR1 is DFQATT, CDR2 SNEGSKA, per germline (reference sequence). V shed 1 base, J shed 8 bases, and the junction held 17 bases outside the gene matches.

This clone was seen at least ten times. The chain combines TRBV5-1 with TRBJ2-1; D gene unclear. The V and J ends lost 3 bases and 0 bases respectively, with 13 bases between them. CDR3 size: 16 residues. Germline loops: CDR1 SGHRS, CDR2 YFSETQ. This CDR3 reads CASSSLGGASYNEQFF. The CDR3 DNA follows: TGCGCCAGCAGCTCTCTAGGCGGAGCCTCCTACAATGAGCAGTTCTTC.

About this clone itself: A read error may explain this, as a much larger clone is one base away. The V gene is TRBV7-6, the J gene TRBJ2-7; TRBD1 matches 10 bases. This CDR3 has 15 amino acids. V dropped 7 bases and J dropped 2; count of bases not matched to a gene: 8. Germline CDR1 SGHVS, CDR2 FNYEAQ. DNA of the CDR3: TGTGCCAGCATCCTCAGGGACAGGGGCACCTACGAGCAGTACTTC. Protein sequence: CASILRDRGTYEQYF.

Note on this clone: A much larger clone differs by one base, so this may be a read error. The chain uses TRBV15 and TRBJ2-7; D could derive from TRBD1 or TRBD2 (5 bases each). Trimming removed 0 bases at V and 4 bases at J, with 16 bases between. Per the germline V gene, CDR1 is LNHNV and CDR2 is YYDKDF (reference sequence). The CDR3 sequence is 16 residues long. CDR3 residues: CATSRDVPGRPYEQYF. Written as DNA, the CDR3 is TGTGCCACCAGCAGAGATGTCCCAGGGAGACCATACGAGCAGTACTTC.

This clone was recorded at least ten times. This rearrangement joins TRBV7-2 to TRBJ1-2, with 11 positions matching TRBD1. The V segment lost 5 bases and the J segment 3 bases; nucleotides outside the gene matches: 2. The CDR3 has 14 amino acids. Germline-derived CDR1 and CDR2 are SGHTA and FQGNSA. CDR3 sequence (DNA): TGTGCCAGCAGCCCGGGACAGGGGGACTATGGCTACACCTTC. This codes for CASSPGQGDYGYTF.

The V and J genes are TRBV7-9 and TRBJ1-1, with a weak D call TRBD1 (5 bases). Trimming took 7 bases from V and 1 from J, leaving 10 bases between them. This CDR3 is built from 13 residues. The germline CDR1 and CDR2 sequences are SEHNR and FQNEAQ (reference sequence). CDR3 in DNA: TGTGCCAGCATTGCGACAGAGAACACTGAAGCTTTCTTT. This codes for CASIATENTEAFF.

This clone was observed a few times. The chain couples TRBV12-5 to TRBJ1-2; D is undetermined. Per germline, CDR1 LGHNT and CDR2 FRNRAP. The CDR3 runs 13 residues. The V end lost 6 bases, the J end lost 0 bases, and 8 bases lay between the germline ends. The CDR3 region has the DNA TGTGCTAGTGGGGATACAACTAACTATGGCTACACCTTC. Amino acids: CASGDTTNYGYTF.

In this sample, this clone turned up many times. This rearrangement joins TRBV5-1 to TRBJ1-2; 7 bases line up with TRBD1. V gave up 5 bases and J gave up 5 bases; unmatched junction bases: 6. Germline loops: CDR1 SGHRS, CDR2 YFSETQ. This CDR3 has 13 amino acids. The CDR3 reads CASRTQGGYGYTF. In nucleotides, the CDR3 is TGCGCCAGCAGAACCCAGGGGGGGTATGGCTACACCTTC.

This rearrangement joins TRBV6-5 to TRBJ1-1; a possible D gene is TRBD1 (5 bases). CDR1 is MNHEY and CDR2 is SVGAGI in the germline V gene. The CDR3 contains 13 residues. Trimming pared 2 bases from V and 6 bases from J, leaving 10 bases between. Here the CDR3 reads CASSYERDAEAFF. The CDR3 region has the DNA TGTGCCAGCAGTTACGAGAGGGACGCTGAAGCTTTCTTT.

Comment on this clone: A much larger clone lies one base from this, so it may be a read error. The J gene is TRBJ1-2, the V gene TRBV18; 7 bases agree with TRBD1. Germline CDR1 reads KGHSH; CDR2 reads LQKENI. V trimming: 3 bases; J trimming: 7 bases; junction bases outside the gene matches: 5. There are 13 residues in the CDR3. CDR3 DNA sequence: TGTGCCAGCTCACCGGGACAGCCATGTGGCTACACCTTC. Residues: CASSPGQPCGYTF.